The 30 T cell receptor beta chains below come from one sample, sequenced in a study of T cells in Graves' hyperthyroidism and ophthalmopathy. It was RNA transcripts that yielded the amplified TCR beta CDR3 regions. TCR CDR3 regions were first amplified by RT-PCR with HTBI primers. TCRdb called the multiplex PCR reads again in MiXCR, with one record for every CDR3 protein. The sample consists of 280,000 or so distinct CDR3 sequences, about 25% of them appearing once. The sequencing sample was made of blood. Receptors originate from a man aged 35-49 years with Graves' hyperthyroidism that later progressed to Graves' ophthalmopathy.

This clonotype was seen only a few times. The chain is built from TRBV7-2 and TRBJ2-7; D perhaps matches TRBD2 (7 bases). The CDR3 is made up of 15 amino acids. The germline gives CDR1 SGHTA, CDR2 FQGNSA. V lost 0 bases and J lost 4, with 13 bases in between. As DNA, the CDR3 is TGTGCCAGCAGCTTAGCGCAGGGAGGGGGGTACGAGCAGTACTTC. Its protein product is CASSLAQGGGYEQYF.

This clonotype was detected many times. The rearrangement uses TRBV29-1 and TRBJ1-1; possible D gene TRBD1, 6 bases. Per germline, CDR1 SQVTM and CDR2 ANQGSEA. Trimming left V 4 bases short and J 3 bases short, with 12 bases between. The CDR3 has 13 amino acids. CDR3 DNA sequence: TGCAGCGTTGGGGGGCCGGTTTACACTGAAGCTTTCTTT. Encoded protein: CSVGGPVYTEAFF.

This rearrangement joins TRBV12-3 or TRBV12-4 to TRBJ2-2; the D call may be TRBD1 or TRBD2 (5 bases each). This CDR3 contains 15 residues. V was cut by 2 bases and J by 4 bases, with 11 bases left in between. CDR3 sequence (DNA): TGTGCCAGCAGTTTAATCAGGGACCTCACCGGGGAGCTGTTTTTT. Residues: CASSLIRDLTGELFF.

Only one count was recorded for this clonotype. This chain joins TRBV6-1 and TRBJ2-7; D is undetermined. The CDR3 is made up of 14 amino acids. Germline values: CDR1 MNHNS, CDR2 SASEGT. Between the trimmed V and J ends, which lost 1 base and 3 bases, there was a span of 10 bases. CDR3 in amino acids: CASSEVQGLYEQYF. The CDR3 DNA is TGTGCCAGCAGTGAAGTTCAAGGCCTCTACGAGCAGTACTTC.

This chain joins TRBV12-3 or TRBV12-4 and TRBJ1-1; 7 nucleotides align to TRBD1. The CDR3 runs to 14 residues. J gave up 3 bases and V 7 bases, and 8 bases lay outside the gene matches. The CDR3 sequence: CASISGGADTEAFF. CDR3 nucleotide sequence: TGTGCCAGCATCTCAGGGGGAGCGGACACTGAAGCTTTCTTT.

In DNA form, the CDR3 reads TGTGCCAGTAGTCCCAAAGGGGTTAAGGGTGAAGCTTTCTTT. Translated: CASSPKGVKGEAFF. The chain joins TRBV19 to TRBJ1-1, with D perhaps matching TRBD1 (5 bases). The CDR3 runs to 14 residues. CDR1 is LNHDA, CDR2 SQIVND, per germline (reference sequence). With 5 bases removed from V and 7 bases from J, the gap between germline ends came to 17 bases.

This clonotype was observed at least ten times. CDR3 in DNA: TGTGCCAGCAGCTTAACCTCGGGGAAAGCTTTCTTT. Encoded protein: CASSLTSGKAFF. The chain combines TRBV11-3 with TRBJ1-1; D remains unclear. Trimming cost V 2 bases and J 9 bases, with 10 bases left between them. The germline gives CDR1 SGHNT, CDR2 YENEEA. This CDR3 comprises 12 residues.

Here the CDR3 DNA reads TGTGCCAGCAGTTTATCTCGGACAGGGATAGAAGCTTTCTTT. Translated, it gives CASSLSRTGIEAFF. V gene TRBV28 combines with J gene TRBJ1-1; 8 positions match TRBD1. The CDR3 loop spans 14 amino acids. Germline trimming cut 1 base from V and 8 bases from J; bases unmatched to any gene: 6. Germline lookup yields CDR1 MDHEN and CDR2 SYDVKM. Filled out from reference TRBV28 and TRBJ1-1, the complete variable domain reads DVKVTQSSRYLVKRTGEKVFLECVQDMDHENMFWYRQDPGLGLRLIYFSYDVKMKEKGDIPEGYSVSREKKERFSLILESASTNQTSMYLCASSLSRTGIEAFFGQGTRLTVV.

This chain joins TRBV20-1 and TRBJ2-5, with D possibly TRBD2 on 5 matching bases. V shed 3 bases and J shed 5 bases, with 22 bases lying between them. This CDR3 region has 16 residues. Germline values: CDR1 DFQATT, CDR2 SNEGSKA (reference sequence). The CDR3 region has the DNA TGCAGTGCTAGCAAACCGGAGGTCGCGGTCCGGGAGACCCAGTACTTC. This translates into CSASKPEVAVRETQYF.

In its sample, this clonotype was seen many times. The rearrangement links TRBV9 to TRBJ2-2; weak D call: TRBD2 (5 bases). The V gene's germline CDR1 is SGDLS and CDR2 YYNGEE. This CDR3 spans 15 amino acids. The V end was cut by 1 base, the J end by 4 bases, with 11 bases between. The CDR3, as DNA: TGTGCCAGCAGCGTACTGGACTCTTTCACCGGGGAGCTGTTTTTT. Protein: CASSVLDSFTGELFF.

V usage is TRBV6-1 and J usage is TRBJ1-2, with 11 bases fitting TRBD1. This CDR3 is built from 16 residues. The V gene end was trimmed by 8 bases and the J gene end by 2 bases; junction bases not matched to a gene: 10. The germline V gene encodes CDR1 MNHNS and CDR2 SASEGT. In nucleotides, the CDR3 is TGTGCCAGCCGGACCCGGGACAGGGGGGGAAACTATGGCTACACCTTC. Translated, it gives CASRTRDRGGNYGYTF.

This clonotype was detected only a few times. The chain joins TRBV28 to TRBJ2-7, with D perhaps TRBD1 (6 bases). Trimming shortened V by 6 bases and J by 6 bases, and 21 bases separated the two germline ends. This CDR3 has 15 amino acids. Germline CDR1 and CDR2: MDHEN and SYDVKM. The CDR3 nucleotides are TGTGCCAGCAGATCCACCCACGGGACATTCCTCGAGCAGTACTTC. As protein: CASRSTHGTFLEQYF.

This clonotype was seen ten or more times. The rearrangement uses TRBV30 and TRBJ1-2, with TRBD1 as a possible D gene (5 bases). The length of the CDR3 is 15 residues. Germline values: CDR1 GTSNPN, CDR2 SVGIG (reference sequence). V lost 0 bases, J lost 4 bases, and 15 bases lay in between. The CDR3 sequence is CAWSVFSAGTYGYTF. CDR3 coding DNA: TGTGCCTGGAGTGTATTCTCAGCAGGGACCTATGGCTACACCTTC.

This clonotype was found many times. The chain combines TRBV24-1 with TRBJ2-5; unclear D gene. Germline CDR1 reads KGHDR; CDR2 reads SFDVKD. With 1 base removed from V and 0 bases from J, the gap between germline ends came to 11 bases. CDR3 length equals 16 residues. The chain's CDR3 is CATSDFLGQNQETQYF. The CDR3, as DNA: TGTGCCACCAGTGATTTCCTCGGGCAGAACCAAGAGACCCAGTACTTC.

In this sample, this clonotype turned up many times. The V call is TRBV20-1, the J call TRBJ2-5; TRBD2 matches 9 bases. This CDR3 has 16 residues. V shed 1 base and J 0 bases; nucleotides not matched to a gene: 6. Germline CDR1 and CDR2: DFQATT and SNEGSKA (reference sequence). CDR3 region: CSARGAGGVYQETQYF. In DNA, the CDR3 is TGCAGTGCTAGAGGTGCGGGAGGGGTATACCAAGAGACCCAGTACTTC.

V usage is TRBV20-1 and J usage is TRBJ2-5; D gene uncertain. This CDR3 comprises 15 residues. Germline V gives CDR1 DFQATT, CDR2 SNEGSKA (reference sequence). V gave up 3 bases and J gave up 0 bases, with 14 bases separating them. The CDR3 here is CSARFSPPYQETQYF. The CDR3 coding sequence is TGCAGTGCTAGGTTTAGCCCGCCGTACCAAGAGACCCAGTACTTC.

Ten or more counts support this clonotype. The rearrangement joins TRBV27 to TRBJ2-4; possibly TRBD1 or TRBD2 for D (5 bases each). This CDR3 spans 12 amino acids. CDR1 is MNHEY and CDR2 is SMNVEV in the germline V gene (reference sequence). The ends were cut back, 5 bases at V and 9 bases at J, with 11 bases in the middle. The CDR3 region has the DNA TGTGCCAGCAGTCCGAGGGGTGGCATTCAGTACTTC. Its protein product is CASSPRGGIQYF.

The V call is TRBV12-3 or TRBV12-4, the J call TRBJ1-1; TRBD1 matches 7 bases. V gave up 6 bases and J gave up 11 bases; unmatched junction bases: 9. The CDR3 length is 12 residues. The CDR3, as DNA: TGTGCCAGCAGCCCCGAACAGGGGCGGGCTTTCTTT. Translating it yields CASSPEQGRAFF.

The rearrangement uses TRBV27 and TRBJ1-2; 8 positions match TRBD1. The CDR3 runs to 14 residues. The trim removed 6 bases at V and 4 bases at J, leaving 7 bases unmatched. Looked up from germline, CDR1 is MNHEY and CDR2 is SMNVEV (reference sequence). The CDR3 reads CASSVAGGLYGYTF. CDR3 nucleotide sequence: TGTGCCAGCAGCGTAGCAGGGGGCCTCTATGGCTACACCTTC.

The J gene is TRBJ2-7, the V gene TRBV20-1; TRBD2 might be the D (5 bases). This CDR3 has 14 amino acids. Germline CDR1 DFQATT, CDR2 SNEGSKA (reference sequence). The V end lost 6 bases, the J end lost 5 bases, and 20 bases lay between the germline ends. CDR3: CSASRGISGHEQYF. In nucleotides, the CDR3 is TGCAGTGCCTCACGGGGAATCTCGGGCCACGAGCAGTACTTC.

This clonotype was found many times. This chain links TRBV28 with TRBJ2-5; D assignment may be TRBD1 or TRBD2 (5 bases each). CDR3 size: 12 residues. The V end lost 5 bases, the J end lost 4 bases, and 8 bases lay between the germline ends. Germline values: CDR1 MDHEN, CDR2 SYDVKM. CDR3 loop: CASSRGVETQYF. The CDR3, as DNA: TGTGCCAGCAGTCGAGGGGTAGAGACCCAGTACTTC.

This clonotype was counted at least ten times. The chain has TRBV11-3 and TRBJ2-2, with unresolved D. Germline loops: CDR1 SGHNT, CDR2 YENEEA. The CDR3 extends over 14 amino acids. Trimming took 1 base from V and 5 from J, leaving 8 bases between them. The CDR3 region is CASSLVPRTGELFF. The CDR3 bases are TGTGCCAGCAGCTTAGTCCCAAGGACCGGGGAGCTGTTTTTT.

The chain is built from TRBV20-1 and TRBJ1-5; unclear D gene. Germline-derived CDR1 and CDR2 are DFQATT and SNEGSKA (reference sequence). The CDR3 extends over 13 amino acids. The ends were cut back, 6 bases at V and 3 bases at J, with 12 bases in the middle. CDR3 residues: CSASNRPNQPQHF. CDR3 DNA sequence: TGCAGTGCCTCTAATAGGCCCAATCAGCCCCAGCATTTT.

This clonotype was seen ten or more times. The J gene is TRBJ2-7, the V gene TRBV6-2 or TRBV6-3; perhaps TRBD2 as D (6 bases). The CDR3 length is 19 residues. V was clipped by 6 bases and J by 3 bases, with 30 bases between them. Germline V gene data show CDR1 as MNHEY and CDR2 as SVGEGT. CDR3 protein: CASSPNPSGLKINRYEQYF. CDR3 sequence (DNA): TGTGCCAGCAGCCCCAACCCCAGCGGGCTTAAGATAAACCGCTACGAGCAGTACTTC.

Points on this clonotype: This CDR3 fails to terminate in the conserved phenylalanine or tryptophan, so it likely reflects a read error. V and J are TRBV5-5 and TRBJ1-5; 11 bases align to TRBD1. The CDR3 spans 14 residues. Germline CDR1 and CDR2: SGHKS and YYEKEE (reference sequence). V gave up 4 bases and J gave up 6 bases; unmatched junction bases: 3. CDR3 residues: CASSPDRGRQPQHL. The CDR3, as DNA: TGTGCCAGCAGCCCGGACAGGGGGCGTCAGCCCCAGCATCTT.

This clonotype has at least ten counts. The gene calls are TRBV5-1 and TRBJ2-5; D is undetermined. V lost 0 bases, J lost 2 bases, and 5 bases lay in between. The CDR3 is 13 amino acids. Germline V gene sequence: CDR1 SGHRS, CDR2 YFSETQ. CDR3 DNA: TGCGCCAGCAGCTTGGACTTACAAGAGACCCAGTACTTC. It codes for CASSLDLQETQYF.

This CDR3 is CASSYSSGQAYGYTF. The DNA of the CDR3 is TGTGCCAGCAGTTACTCGTCGGGACAGGCTTATGGCTACACCTTC. The chain links TRBV6-5 to TRBJ1-2; TRBD1 agrees at 8 bases. Germline lookup yields CDR1 MNHEY and CDR2 SVGAGI. With 0 bases clipped from V and 5 bases from J, the junction kept 5 bases outside the gene matches. There are 15 residues in the CDR3.

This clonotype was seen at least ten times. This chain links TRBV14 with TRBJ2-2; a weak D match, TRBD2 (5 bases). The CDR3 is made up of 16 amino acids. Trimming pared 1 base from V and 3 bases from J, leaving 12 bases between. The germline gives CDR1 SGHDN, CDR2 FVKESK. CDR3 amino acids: CASSQGSTTHTGELFF. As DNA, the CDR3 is TGTGCCAGCAGCCAAGGATCGACTACCCACACCGGGGAGCTGTTTTTT.

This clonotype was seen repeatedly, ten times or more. CDR3 sequence (DNA): TGTGCCATCAGTCGGGCGGCGATCTATGGCTACACCTTC. This encodes CAISRAAIYGYTF. The V gene is TRBV10-3, the J gene TRBJ1-2; D call uncertain. This CDR3 has 13 amino acids. Germline V gene sequence: CDR1 ENHRY, CDR2 SYGVKD. Trimming removed 5 bases at V and 4 bases at J, with 11 bases between.

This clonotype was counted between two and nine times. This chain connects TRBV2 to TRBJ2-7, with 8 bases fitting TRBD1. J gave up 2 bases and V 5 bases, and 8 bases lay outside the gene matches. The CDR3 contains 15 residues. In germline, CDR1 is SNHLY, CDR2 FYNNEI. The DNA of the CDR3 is TGTGCCAGCAGTTCCCGGGACAGGTGGCCCTACGAGCAGTACTTC. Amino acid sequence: CASSSRDRWPYEQYF. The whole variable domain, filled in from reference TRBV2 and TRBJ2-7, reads EPEVTQTPSHQVTQMGQEVILRCVPISNHLYFYWYRQILGQKVEFLVSFYNNEISEKSEIFDDQFSVERPDGSNFTLKIRSTKLEDSAMYFCASSSRDRWPYEQYFGPGTRLTVT.